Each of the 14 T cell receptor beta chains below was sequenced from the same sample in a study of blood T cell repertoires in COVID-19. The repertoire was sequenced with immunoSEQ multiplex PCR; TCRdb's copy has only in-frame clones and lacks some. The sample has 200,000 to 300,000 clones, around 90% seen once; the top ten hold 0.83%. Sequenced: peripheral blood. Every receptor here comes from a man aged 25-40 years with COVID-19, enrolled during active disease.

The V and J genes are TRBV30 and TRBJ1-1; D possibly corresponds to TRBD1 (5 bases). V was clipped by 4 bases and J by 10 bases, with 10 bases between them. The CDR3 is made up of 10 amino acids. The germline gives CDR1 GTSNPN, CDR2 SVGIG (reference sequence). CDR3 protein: CAWTGVRAFF. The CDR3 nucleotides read TGTGCCTGGACGGGGGTTCGAGCTTTCTTT.

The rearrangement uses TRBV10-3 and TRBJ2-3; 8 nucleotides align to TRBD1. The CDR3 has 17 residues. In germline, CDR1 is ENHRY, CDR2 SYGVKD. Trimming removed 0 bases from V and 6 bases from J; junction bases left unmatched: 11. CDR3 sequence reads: CAISESTGTGGADTQYF. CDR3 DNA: TGTGCCATCAGTGAGTCAACCGGGACAGGTGGCGCGGATACGCAGTATTTT.

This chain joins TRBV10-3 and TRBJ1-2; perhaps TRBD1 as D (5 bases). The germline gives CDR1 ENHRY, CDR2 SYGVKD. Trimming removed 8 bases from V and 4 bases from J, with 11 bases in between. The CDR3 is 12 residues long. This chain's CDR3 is CAIDSPTYGYTF. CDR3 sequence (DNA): TGTGCCATCGACAGTCCTACCTATGGCTACACCTTC.

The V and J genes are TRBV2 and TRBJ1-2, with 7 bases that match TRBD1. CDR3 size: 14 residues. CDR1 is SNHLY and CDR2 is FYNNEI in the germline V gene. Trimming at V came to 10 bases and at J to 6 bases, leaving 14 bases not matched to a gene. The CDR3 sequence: CAIERQGKADGYTF. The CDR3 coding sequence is TGTGCCATCGAAAGACAGGGAAAAGCAGATGGCTACACCTTC. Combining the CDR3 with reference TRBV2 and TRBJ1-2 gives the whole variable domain EPEVTQTPSHQVTQMGQEVILRCVPISNHLYFYWYRQILGQKVEFLVSFYNNEISEKSEIFDDQFSVERPDGSNFTLKIRSTKLEDSAMYFCAIERQGKADGYTFGSGTRLTVV.

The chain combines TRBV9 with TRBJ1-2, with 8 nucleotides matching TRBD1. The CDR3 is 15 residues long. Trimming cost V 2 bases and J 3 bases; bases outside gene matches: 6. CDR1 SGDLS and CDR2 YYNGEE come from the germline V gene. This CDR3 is CASSVGDRTYYGYTF. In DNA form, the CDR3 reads TGTGCCAGCAGCGTGGGGGACAGGACCTACTATGGCTACACCTTC.

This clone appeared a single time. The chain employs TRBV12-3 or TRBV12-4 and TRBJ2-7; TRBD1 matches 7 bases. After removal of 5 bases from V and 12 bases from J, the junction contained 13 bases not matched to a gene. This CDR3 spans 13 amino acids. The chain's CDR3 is CASSQVPQGILYF. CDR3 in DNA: TGTGCCAGCAGTCAAGTTCCACAGGGGATCTTGTACTTC.

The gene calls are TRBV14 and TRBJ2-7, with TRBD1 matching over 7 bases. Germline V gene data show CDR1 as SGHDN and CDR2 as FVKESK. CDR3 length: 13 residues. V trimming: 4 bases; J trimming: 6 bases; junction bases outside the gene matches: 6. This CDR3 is CASSPRQGGEQYF. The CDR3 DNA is TGTGCCAGCAGCCCCAGACAGGGTGGCGAGCAGTACTTC.

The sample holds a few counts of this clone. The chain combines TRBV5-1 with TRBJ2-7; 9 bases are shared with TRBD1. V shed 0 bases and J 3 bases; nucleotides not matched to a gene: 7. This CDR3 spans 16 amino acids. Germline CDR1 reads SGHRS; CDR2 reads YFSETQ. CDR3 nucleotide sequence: TGCGCCAGCAGCTTGGGCGGGACAGGGCAAAGCTACGAGCAGTACTTC. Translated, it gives CASSLGGTGQSYEQYF.

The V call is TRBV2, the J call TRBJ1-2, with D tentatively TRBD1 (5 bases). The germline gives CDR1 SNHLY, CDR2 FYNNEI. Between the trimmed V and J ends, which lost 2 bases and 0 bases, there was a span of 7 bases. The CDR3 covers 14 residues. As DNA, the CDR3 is TGTGCCAGCAGTGAACAGGGATCTAACTATGGCTACACCTTC. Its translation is CASSEQGSNYGYTF.

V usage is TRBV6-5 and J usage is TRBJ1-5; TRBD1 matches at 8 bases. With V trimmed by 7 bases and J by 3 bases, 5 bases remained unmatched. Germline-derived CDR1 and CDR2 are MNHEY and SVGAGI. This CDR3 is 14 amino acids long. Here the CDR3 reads CASIPGQDNQPQHF. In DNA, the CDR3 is TGTGCCAGCATACCGGGACAGGACAATCAGCCCCAGCATTTT.

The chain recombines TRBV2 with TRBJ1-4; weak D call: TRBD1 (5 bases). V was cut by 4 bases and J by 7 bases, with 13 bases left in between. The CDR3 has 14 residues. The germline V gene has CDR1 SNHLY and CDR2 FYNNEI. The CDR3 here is CASSARDPSEKLFF. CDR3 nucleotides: TGTGCCAGCAGTGCGCGGGACCCCTCTGAAAAACTGTTTTTT.

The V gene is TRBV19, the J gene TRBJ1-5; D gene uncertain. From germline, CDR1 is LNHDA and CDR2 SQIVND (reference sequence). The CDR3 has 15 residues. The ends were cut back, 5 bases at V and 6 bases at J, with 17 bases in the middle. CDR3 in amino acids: CASSPGEGAGQPQHF. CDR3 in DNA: TGTGCCAGTAGTCCCGGGGAGGGCGCGGGTCAGCCCCAGCATTTT.

As DNA, the CDR3 is TGTGCCAGCAGCCGGGACATCAAAGCGGGATATAGCAATCAGCCCCAGCATTTT. Translated, it gives CASSRDIKAGYSNQPQHF. The rearrangement links TRBV4-2 to TRBJ1-5; a weak D match, TRBD1 (6 bases). Germline CDR1 reads LGHNA; CDR2 reads YNFKEQ. The V gene lost 4 bases and the J gene lost 0 bases, with 19 bases spanning the gap. This CDR3 has 18 residues.

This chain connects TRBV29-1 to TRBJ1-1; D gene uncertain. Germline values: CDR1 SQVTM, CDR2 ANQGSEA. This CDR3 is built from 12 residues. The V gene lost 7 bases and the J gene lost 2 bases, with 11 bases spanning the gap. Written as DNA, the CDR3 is TGCAGCGCCCGAGACACCAACACTGAAGCTTTCTTT. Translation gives CSARDTNTEAFF.